The T cell receptor beta chain described here comes from a study of blood T cell repertoires in COVID-19. The overall study: Sites in the United States, Italy and Spain provided acute and convalescent COVID-19 samples. The analysed material was cDNA or gDNA that came from T cells, B-cell-depleted T cells, or PBMCs.

Original handling: By means of reference gene primer amplification, nucleated cell counts were estimated. Using immunoSEQ multiplex PCR, the repertoire was profiled, and TCRdb retains in-frame clones only, with some absent. V and J calls and clone size are copied from that table; D and trimming were computed from the DNA. Of approximately 150,000 clones listed, over 65% were seen once; the top ten hold roughly 2.2%. The TCR was taken from an older man with acute or convalescent COVID-19. Sequencing was carried out using peripheral blood.

CDR3 protein: CASSVDQGAVEQYF. The CDR3 DNA reads TGTGCCAGCAGCGTAGATCAGGGGGCTGTCGAGCAGTACTTC. The rearrangement joins TRBV9 to TRBJ2-7; TRBD1 matches at 8 bases. Per germline, CDR1 SGDLS and CDR2 YYNGEE. The V and J ends lost 0 bases and 6 bases, in that order; junction bases with no gene match: 5. The length of the CDR3 is 14 residues.